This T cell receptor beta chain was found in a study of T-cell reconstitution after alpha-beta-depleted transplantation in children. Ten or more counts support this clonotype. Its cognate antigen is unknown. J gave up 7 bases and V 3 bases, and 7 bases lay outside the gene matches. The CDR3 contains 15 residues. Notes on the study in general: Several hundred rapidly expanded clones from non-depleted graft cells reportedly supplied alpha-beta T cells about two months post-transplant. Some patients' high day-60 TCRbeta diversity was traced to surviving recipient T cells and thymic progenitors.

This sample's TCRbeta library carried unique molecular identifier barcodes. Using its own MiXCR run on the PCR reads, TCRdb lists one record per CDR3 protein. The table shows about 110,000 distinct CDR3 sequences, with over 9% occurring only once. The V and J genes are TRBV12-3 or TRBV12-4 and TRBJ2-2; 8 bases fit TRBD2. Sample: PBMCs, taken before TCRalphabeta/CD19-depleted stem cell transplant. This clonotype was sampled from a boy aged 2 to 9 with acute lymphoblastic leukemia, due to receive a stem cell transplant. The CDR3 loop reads CASSFVAGYFGELFF. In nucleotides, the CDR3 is TGTGCCAGCAGTTTCGTAGCGGGATATTTCGGGGAGCTGTTTTTT.